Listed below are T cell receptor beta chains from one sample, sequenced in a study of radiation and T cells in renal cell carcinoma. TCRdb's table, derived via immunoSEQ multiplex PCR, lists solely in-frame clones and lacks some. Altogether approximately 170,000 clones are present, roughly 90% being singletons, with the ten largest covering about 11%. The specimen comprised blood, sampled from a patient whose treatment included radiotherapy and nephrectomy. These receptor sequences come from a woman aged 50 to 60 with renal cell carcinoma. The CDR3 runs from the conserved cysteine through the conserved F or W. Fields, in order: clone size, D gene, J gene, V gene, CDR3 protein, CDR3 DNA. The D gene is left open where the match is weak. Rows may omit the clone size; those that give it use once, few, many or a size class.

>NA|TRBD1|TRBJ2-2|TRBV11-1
CASSTDRTGELFF
TGTGCCAGCAGCACGGACAGGACCGGGGAGCTGTTTTTT
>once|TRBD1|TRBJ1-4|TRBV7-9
CASSPGTDEKLFF
TGTGCCAGCAGCCCCGGGACAGATGAAAAACTGTTTTTT
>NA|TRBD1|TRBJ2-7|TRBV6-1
CASSGDRARPYEQYF
TGTGCCAGCAGTGGGGACAGGGCCCGACCCTACGAGCAGTACTTC
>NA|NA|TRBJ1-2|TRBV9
CASSVSISGGYTF
TGTGCCAGCAGCGTATCTATCAGTGGGGGCTACACCTTC
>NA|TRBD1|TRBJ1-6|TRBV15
CATSRGRDSLSPLHF
TGTGCCACCAGCAGAGGCCGGGACAGTTTATCACCCCTCCACTTT
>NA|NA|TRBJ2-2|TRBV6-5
CASHNGAGGGELFF
TGTGCCAGCCACAACGGGGCAGGCGGCGGGGAGCTGTTTTTT
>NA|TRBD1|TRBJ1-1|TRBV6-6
CASSPPGQGNTEAFF
TGTGCCAGCAGTCCCCCGGGACAGGGGAACACTGAAGCTTTCTTT
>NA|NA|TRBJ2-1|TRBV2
CASTGRATNEQFF
TGTGCCAGCACCGGGCGTGCCACCAATGAGCAGTTCTTC
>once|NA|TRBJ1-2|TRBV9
CASSTGPSANYGYTF
TGTGCCAGCAGCACGGGGCCTTCAGCTAACTATGGCTACACCTTC
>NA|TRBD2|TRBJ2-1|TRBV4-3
CASSQAPSGGSYNEQFF
TGCGCCAGCAGCCAAGCTCCTAGCGGGGGGTCCTACAATGAGCAGTTCTTC
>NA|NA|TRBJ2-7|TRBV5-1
CASSPTTASYEQYF
TGCGCCAGCAGTCCCACGACAGCGTCCTACGAGCAGTACTTC
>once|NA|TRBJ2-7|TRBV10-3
CAISDSNYEQYF
TGTGCCATCAGTGACAGTAACTACGAGCAGTACTTC
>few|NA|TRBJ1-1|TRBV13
CASSLGGMNTEAFF
TGTGCCAGCAGCTTAGGGGGCATGAACACTGAAGCTTTCTTT
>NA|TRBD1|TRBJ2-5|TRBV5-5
CASSLKDRYQETQYF
TGTGCCAGCAGCTTAAAGGACAGGTACCAAGAGACCCAGTACTTC
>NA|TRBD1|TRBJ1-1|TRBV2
CASSGDRNTEAFF
TGTGCCAGCAGTGGGGACAGGAACACTGAAGCTTTCTTT
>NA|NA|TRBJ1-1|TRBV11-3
CASSSGDHTEAFF
TGTGCCAGCAGCTCCGGGGACCACACTGAAGCTTTCTTT
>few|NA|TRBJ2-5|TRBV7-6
CASSRLSSETQYF
TGTGCCAGCAGCCGACTGTCTTCAGAGACCCAGTACTTC
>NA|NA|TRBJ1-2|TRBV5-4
CASRLEGLNYGYTF
TGTGCCAGCAGATTGGAGGGCCTTAACTATGGCTACACCTTC
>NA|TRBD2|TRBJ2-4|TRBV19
CASSVYSGVLAKNIQYF
TGTGCCAGTAGTGTCTACAGCGGGGTCTTAGCCAAAAACATTCAGTACTTC
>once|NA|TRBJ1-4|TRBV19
CASSIQGGGEKLFF
TGTGCCAGTAGTATTCAGGGAGGAGGTGAAAAACTGTTTTTT
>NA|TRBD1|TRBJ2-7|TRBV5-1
CASSSSGTGSYEQYF
TGCGCCAGCAGCTCATCCGGGACAGGGAGCTACGAGCAGTACTTC
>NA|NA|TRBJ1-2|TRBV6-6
CASSYVGGYTF
TGTGCCAGCAGTTACGTGGGGGGCTACACCTTC
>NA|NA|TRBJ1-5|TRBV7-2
CASSQINGNQPQHF
TGTGCCAGCAGCCAAATTAACGGCAATCAGCCCCAGCATTTT
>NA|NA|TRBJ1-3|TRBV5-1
CASSSDNSGNTIYF
TGCGCCAGCAGCTCGGACAACTCTGGAAACACCATATATTTT
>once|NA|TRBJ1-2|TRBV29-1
CSVEEPRGSGYTF
TGCAGCGTTGAAGAGCCGAGGGGTAGTGGCTACACCTTC
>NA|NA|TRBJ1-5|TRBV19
CASKTLGLTSNQPQHF
TGTGCCAGTAAGACACTAGGGCTAACCAGCAATCAGCCCCAGCATTTT
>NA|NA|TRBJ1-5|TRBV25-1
CASSGTSNQPQHF
TGTGCCAGCAGCGGGACTAGCAATCAGCCCCAGCATTTT
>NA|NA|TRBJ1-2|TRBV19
CASSPEGDYGYTF
TGTGCCAGTAGCCCGGAGGGGGATTATGGCTACACCTTC
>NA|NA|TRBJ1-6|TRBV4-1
CASSQDPTQRDSPLHF
TGCGCCAGCAGCCAAGACCCTACGCAGAGAGATTCACCCCTCCACTTT
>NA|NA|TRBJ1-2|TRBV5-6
CASSRSVGGANYGYTF
TGTGCCAGCAGCCGCTCTGTCGGGGGCGCTAACTATGGCTACACCTTC
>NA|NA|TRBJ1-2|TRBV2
CASSIQETSLNYGYTF
TGTGCCAGCAGTATACAGGAGACATCCTTAAACTATGGCTACACCTTC
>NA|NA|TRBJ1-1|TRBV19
CASSAPGYGAFF
TGTGCCAGTAGTGCTCCCGGATACGGTGCTTTCTTT
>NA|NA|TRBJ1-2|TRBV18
CASSPETPGYGYTF
TGTGCCAGCTCACCAGAGACGCCCGGCTATGGCTACACCTTC
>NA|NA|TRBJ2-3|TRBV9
CASEQINTDTQYF
TGTGCCAGCGAACAGATCAACACAGATACGCAGTATTTT
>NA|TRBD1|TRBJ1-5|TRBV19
CASSTQTGGIRPQHF
TGTGCCAGTAGTACTCAGACAGGGGGGATCCGGCCCCAGCATTTT
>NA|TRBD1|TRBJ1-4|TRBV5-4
CASSSTGRAEKLFF
TGTGCCAGCAGCTCGACAGGGCGGGCTGAAAAACTGTTTTTT
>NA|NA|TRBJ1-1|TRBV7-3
CASSLRGRNTEAFF
TGTGCCAGCAGCCTACGGGGAAGGAACACTGAAGCTTTCTTT
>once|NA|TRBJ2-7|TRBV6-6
CASRRRGARRGEQYF
TGTGCCAGCAGACGTCGGGGGGCCCGGAGAGGGGAGCAGTACTTC
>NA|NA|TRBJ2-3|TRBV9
CASSRRGGIDTQYF
TGTGCCAGCTCACGTAGGGGTGGAATCGATACGCAGTATTTT
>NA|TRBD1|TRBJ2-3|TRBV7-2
CASSLQGARGADTQYF
TGTGCCAGCAGCCTACAGGGGGCTCGGGGGGCAGATACGCAGTATTTT
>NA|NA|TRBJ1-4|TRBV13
CASSLEPRWGQISTNEKLFF
TGTGCCAGCAGCTTAGAACCTCGCTGGGGGCAGATCTCAACTAATGAAAAACTGTTTTTT